These 31 T cell receptor beta chains share one sample of origin, sequenced in a study of CD8 T cells in ankylosing spondylitis. TCRdb analysed the 5' RACE reads with MiXCR anew, one entry per CDR3 protein. The repertoire includes 250,000 or so distinct CDR3 sequences, around 11% of them detected once, and around 7% sits in the top ten. The specimen was blood, either unsorted or a sorted T cell fraction (not recorded which). Receptor source: a male donor with ankylosing spondylitis or in good health (not recorded which).

This clonotype appeared many times. The V gene is TRBV5-1, the J gene TRBJ2-1; no reliable D call. Germline V gene lookup returns CDR1 SGHRS and CDR2 YFSETQ. The CDR3 length is 15 residues. Trimming removed 3 bases at V and 7 bases at J, with 17 bases between. Here the CDR3 reads CASSSLPSGDNEQFF. The CDR3 coding sequence is TGCGCCAGCAGCTCACTACCATCAGGAGATAATGAGCAGTTCTTC.

The CDR3 DNA reads TGTGCCACCTGCCCCATTCCCGGGGCCAAAAACATTCAGTACTTC. The encoded protein is CATCPIPGAKNIQYF. The chain links TRBV3-1 to TRBJ2-4; the D is unclear. V was pared by 10 bases and J by 1 base, with 17 bases between. The CDR3 sequence is 15 residues long. Germline V gives CDR1 LGHDT, CDR2 YNNKEL (reference sequence).

This clonotype was found many times. The gene calls are TRBV20-1 and TRBJ2-1; D gene unclear. Germline CDR1 is DFQATT and CDR2 is SNEGSKA (reference sequence). V lost 0 bases and J lost 0, with 12 bases in between. The CDR3 sequence is 16 residues long. The chain's CDR3 is CSARDSQTYSYNEQFF. CDR3 nucleotides: TGCAGTGCTAGAGATTCTCAGACCTACTCCTACAATGAGCAGTTCTTC.

As for this clonotype: At one boundary the junction diverges from the germline segment, which might be a read error. The V call is TRBV16, the J call TRBJ1-5; weak D call: TRBD1 (6 bases). CDR3 length: 14 residues. CDR1 is KGHSY, CDR2 FQNENV, per germline. The CDR3 here is CVSSQWGPNQPQHF. CDR3 coding DNA: TGTGTCAGCAGCCAATGGGGGCCCAATCAGCCCCAGCATTTT.

This chain links TRBV19 with TRBJ2-5, with unresolved D. Germline V gene lookup returns CDR1 LNHDA and CDR2 SQIVND (reference sequence). There are 13 residues in the CDR3. The V end was cut by 3 bases, the J end by 0 bases, with 5 bases between. The CDR3: CASSMYNQETQYF. The CDR3 DNA sequence: TGTGCCAGTAGTATGTATAACCAAGAGACCCAGTACTTC.

This clonotype turned up a few times. The rearrangement joins TRBV5-1 to TRBJ2-1, with 8 bases lining up with TRBD1. Germline CDR1 and CDR2: SGHRS and YFSETQ. V was clipped by 4 bases and J by 7 bases; unmatched bases: 4. The CDR3 has 13 residues. CDR3 sequence: CASSLHRGNEQFF. As DNA, the CDR3 is TGCGCCAGCAGCCTGCACAGGGGGAATGAGCAGTTCTTC.

There are many counts of this clonotype. The chain joins TRBV24-1 to TRBJ2-3; the match to TRBD2 covers 7 bases. Germline V CDR1 and CDR2: KGHDR, SFDVKD. V trimming: 9 bases; J trimming: 3 bases; junction bases outside the gene matches: 5. This CDR3 has 13 residues. The CDR3 reads CATGRERTDTQYF. As DNA, the CDR3 is TGTGCCACCGGGAGGGAGCGGACAGATACGCAGTATTTT.

In this sample, this clonotype turned up many times. The chain uses TRBV20-1 and TRBJ1-2; D gene ambiguous. V was clipped by 6 bases and J by 2 bases, with 13 bases between them. The V gene's germline CDR1 is DFQATT and CDR2 SNEGSKA (reference sequence). The CDR3 has 13 residues. CDR3 DNA sequence: TGCAGTGCGGGATACCCTTCAAACTATGGCTACACCTTC. Translated: CSAGYPSNYGYTF.

This clonotype has at least ten counts. The V and J genes are TRBV28 and TRBJ2-7; no definite D call. Germline V lookup: CDR1 MDHEN, CDR2 SYDVKM. CDR3 size: 14 residues. V was pared by 7 bases and J by 1 base, with 14 bases between. For the CDR3, the DNA is TGTGCCAGCAAGATACGGCCTCTGTCCTACGAGCAGTACTTC. Encoded protein: CASKIRPLSYEQYF.

The chain combines TRBV28 with TRBJ2-5; D not certain. V was pared by 6 bases and J by 5 bases, with 13 bases between. Germline CDR1 reads MDHEN; CDR2 reads SYDVKM. CDR3 length equals 13 residues. This CDR3 is CASSPNLGETQYF. CDR3 sequence (DNA): TGTGCCAGCAGCCCCAATTTGGGTGAGACCCAGTACTTC.

This clonotype showed up many times. The J gene is TRBJ1-1, the V gene TRBV12-3 or TRBV12-4; 7 positions match TRBD1. V lost 4 bases and J lost 5; bases outside the gene matches: 10. This CDR3 contains 15 residues. The CDR3 DNA is TGTGCCAGCAGTTATGTGAACAGGGGATGGACTGAAGCTTTCTTT. Residues: CASSYVNRGWTEAFF.

The rearrangement links TRBV27 to TRBJ2-7, with 10 nucleotides matching TRBD2. The germline CDR1 and CDR2 sequences are MNHEY and SMNVEV (reference sequence). V lost 4 bases, J lost 4 bases, and 7 bases stayed unmatched. There are 15 residues in the CDR3. The CDR3 protein is CASSSELAGSYEQYF. DNA for the CDR3: TGTGCCAGCAGTTCGGAACTAGCGGGATCTTACGAGCAGTACTTC.

CDR3 bases: TGTGCCAGCAGTGGGCAGTCCAATGAGCAGTTCTTC. Translating it yields CASSGQSNEQFF. This chain joins TRBV2 and TRBJ2-1, with D hard to call. CDR3 length equals 12 residues. Germline CDR1 reads SNHLY; CDR2 reads FYNNEI. The V end was cut by 4 bases, the J end by 6 bases, with 7 bases between.

The CDR3 sequence: CSVPTGTGKETQYF. In DNA, the CDR3 is TGCAGTGTTCCAACCGGGACAGGGAAAGAGACCCAGTACTTC. The chain uses TRBV20-1 and TRBJ2-5, with TRBD1 matching over 9 bases. From germline, CDR1 is DFQATT and CDR2 SNEGSKA (reference sequence). The length of the CDR3 is 14 residues. Losses at the gene ends were 7 bases for V and 3 bases for J; bases not matched to a gene: 9.

The chain joins TRBV4-1 to TRBJ2-5, with D maybe TRBD1 (5 bases). CDR1 is MGHRA, CDR2 YSYEKL, per germline. The CDR3 spans 13 residues. Trimming removed 0 bases at V and 6 bases at J, with 8 bases between. CDR3 amino acids: CASSQDGAQTQYF. DNA for the CDR3: TGCGCCAGCAGCCAAGATGGGGCGCAGACCCAGTACTTC.

This clonotype was counted at least ten times. The J gene is TRBJ1-1, the V gene TRBV12-3 or TRBV12-4, with D possibly being TRBD1 (6 bases). The length of the CDR3 is 13 residues. The V gene lost 9 bases and the J gene lost 5 bases, with 16 bases spanning the gap. The DNA of the CDR3 is TGTGCCAGTGGTCGGGGGGCGAGGACTGAAGCTTTCTTT. It codes for CASGRGARTEAFF.

The CDR3, as DNA: TGCGCCAGCAGCTTGGCCGGGTTGGCTTCTGAAGCTTTCTTT. It encodes CASSLAGLASEAFF. The rearrangement joins TRBV5-1 to TRBJ1-1; no clear D. The CDR3 runs to 14 residues. The germline CDR1 and CDR2 sequences are SGHRS and YFSETQ. V was clipped by 0 bases and J by 6 bases, with 12 bases between them.

This clonotype was detected many times. This sequence joins TRBV28 and TRBJ2-2; the D gene is possibly TRBD1 (6 bases). V was shortened by 5 bases and J by 2 bases, with 15 bases between the two germline ends. The CDR3 loop spans 16 amino acids. The germline V gene encodes CDR1 MDHEN and CDR2 SYDVKM. Here the CDR3 DNA reads TGTGCCAGCAGTACCCCGTGGGGGCGCAACACCGGGGAGCTGTTTTTT. Amino acids: CASSTPWGRNTGELFF.

This clonotype has a count of ten or more. This chain uses TRBV20-1 with TRBJ2-7; TRBD1 might be the D (5 bases). Trimming took 3 bases from V and 9 from J, leaving 12 bases between them. The CDR3 has 11 residues. Per the germline V gene, CDR1 is DFQATT and CDR2 is SNEGSKA (reference sequence). The CDR3 is CSARGPETQYF. The CDR3 coding sequence is TGCAGTGCTAGGGGGCCTGAAACGCAGTACTTC.

The table lists this clonotype with many counts. The CDR3 region is CASSYSHGQGETQYF. The CDR3 DNA is TGTGCCAGCAGTTACTCCCACGGTCAGGGGGAGACCCAGTACTTC. This chain joins TRBV6-5 and TRBJ2-5, with a possible D match to TRBD1 (6 bases). V dropped 0 bases and J dropped 5 bases, with 13 bases sitting between them. The CDR3 contains 15 residues. Germline CDR1 MNHEY, CDR2 SVGAGI.

The chain carries TRBV7-6 and TRBJ2-3, with 10 nucleotides matching TRBD2. CDR3 size: 16 residues. Germline-derived CDR1 and CDR2 are SGHVS and FNYEAQ. Trimming at V came to 5 bases and at J to 2 bases, leaving 7 bases not matched to a gene. The DNA for the CDR3 is TGTGCCAGCAGCAAAAGACTAGCGGGTTCCACAGATACGCAGTATTTT. Protein product: CASSKRLAGSTDTQYF.

This clonotype was counted ten times or more. The chain couples TRBV20-1 to TRBJ2-7, with 8 nucleotides matching TRBD2. The germline V gene has CDR1 DFQATT and CDR2 SNEGSKA (reference sequence). J lost 7 bases, V lost 5 bases, and 16 bases had no gene match. The CDR3 has 15 residues. CDR3 loop: CSAASGREEREEQYF. In nucleotides, the CDR3 is TGCAGTGCTGCCAGCGGGCGGGAGGAAAGGGAGGAGCAGTACTTC.

The CDR3 region is CASSLQGLANEKLFF. CDR3 in DNA: TGTGCCAGCAGTTTACAGGGTTTGGCTAATGAAAAACTGTTTTTT. The chain couples TRBV6-5 to TRBJ1-4; D is possibly TRBD1 (6 bases). V was pared by 4 bases and J by 3 bases, with 12 bases between. Germline lookup yields CDR1 MNHEY and CDR2 SVGAGI. The CDR3 contains 15 residues.

This chain connects TRBV7-2 to TRBJ2-3, with 7 nucleotides matching TRBD1. This CDR3 comprises 17 residues. Germline V gene sequence: CDR1 SGHTA, CDR2 FQGNSA. V lost 5 bases to trimming and J lost 0 bases; unmatched junction nucleotides: 11. The CDR3 loop reads CASSGRGSGPSTDTQYF. The DNA of the CDR3 is TGTGCCAGCAGCGGCAGGGGGAGCGGACCTAGCACAGATACGCAGTATTTT.

This clonotype was seen ten or more times. The genes are TRBV12-3 or TRBV12-4 and TRBJ2-2; D might be TRBD1 (6 bases). The CDR3 runs 15 residues. Trimming cost V 11 bases and J 2 bases, with 18 bases left between them. For the CDR3, the DNA is TGTGCCGCCACAGGGTCCCCTCCCAACACCGGGGAGCTGTTTTTT. Protein sequence: CAATGSPPNTGELFF.

The chain couples TRBV2 to TRBJ2-1; D may be TRBD1 (6 bases). The V end lost 8 bases, the J end lost 8 bases, and 22 bases lay between the germline ends. Germline CDR1 is SNHLY and CDR2 is FYNNEI. The CDR3 is 15 residues long. CDR3 residues: CASHDAQGGSDEQFF. The CDR3 bases are TGTGCCAGCCATGACGCACAGGGCGGATCGGATGAGCAGTTCTTC.

This clonotype has just a few counts. The chain recombines TRBV7-9 with TRBJ2-7; D not resolved. From germline, CDR1 is SEHNR and CDR2 FQNEAQ (reference sequence). Trimming stripped 2 bases from V and 5 bases from J, with 10 bases between. The CDR3 is made up of 13 amino acids. For the CDR3, the DNA is TGTGCCAGCAGCTTATCTTCCGGGCACGAGCAGTACTTC. This sequence encodes CASSLSSGHEQYF.

There are many counts of this clonotype. V is TRBV20-1 and J is TRBJ2-7, with 10 bases identical to TRBD2. Germline lookup yields CDR1 DFQATT and CDR2 SNEGSKA (reference sequence). V was pared by 6 bases and J by 0 bases, with 11 bases of the junction left unmatched. This CDR3 has 16 residues. The CDR3 loop is CSANSVAGGLSYEQYF. The CDR3 bases are TGCAGTGCAAACTCCGTAGCGGGGGGCCTCTCCTACGAGCAGTACTTC.

This clonotype occurred many times. V gene TRBV9 combines with J gene TRBJ2-1; 14 nucleotides agree with TRBD2. The germline gives CDR1 SGDLS, CDR2 YYNGEE. This CDR3 region has 18 residues. With 0 bases clipped from V and 4 bases from J, the junction kept 6 bases outside the gene matches. Here the CDR3 reads CASSVGLAGGPGYNEQFF. CDR3 nucleotides: TGTGCCAGCAGCGTAGGACTAGCGGGAGGGCCGGGTTACAATGAGCAGTTCTTC.

This clonotype was found a few times. The V gene is TRBV24-1, the J gene TRBJ2-5; TRBD1 might be the D (5 bases). V lost 5 bases, J lost 1 base, and 7 bases lay in between. The CDR3 runs 13 residues. Germline V gene data show CDR1 as KGHDR and CDR2 as SFDVKD. CDR3 DNA sequence: TGTGCCACCAGTGGGGGCAGCCAAGAGACCCAGTACTTC. Translation gives CATSGGSQETQYF.

This clonotype was picked up many times. The chain couples TRBV15 to TRBJ2-2, with D perhaps matching TRBD1 or TRBD2 (5 bases each). CDR3 length: 14 amino acids. CDR1 and CDR2 from the germline V gene are LNHNV and YYDKDF (reference sequence). V was shortened by 2 bases and J by 5 bases, with 9 bases between the two germline ends. The CDR3 is CATSRTRGTGELFF. CDR3 in DNA: TGTGCCACCAGCAGAACGAGGGGAACCGGGGAGCTGTTTTTT.